What follows are 10 T cell receptor beta chains derived from one specimen sequenced in a study of blood T cell repertoires in COVID-19. Profiled with immunoSEQ multiplex PCR; TCRdb holds only in-frame clones, not every one. The sample holds roughly 42,000 clones, over 75% seen once. The source material was peripheral blood. These receptors all come from a man aged 25-45 years with active or convalescent COVID-19.

The V and J genes are TRBV9 and TRBJ1-3; 7 bases are a match to TRBD1. Germline trimming cut 4 bases from V and 0 bases from J; bases unmatched to any gene: 16. Per germline, CDR1 SGDLS and CDR2 YYNGEE. There are 19 residues in the CDR3. The CDR3, as DNA: TGTGCCAGCAGCTCGGCGGGGGGAGGGACAGTTTTCTCTGGAAACACCATATATTTT. It yields the protein CASSSAGGGTVFSGNTIYF.

This chain connects TRBV30 to TRBJ1-1; D uncertain. The CDR3 covers 15 residues. The germline V gene has CDR1 GTSNPN and CDR2 SVGIG (reference sequence). V lost 2 bases and J 1 base, leaving 14 bases between the germline ends. The CDR3 loop reads CAWSPLRVGNTEAFF. The DNA of the CDR3 is TGTGCCTGGAGTCCTCTCCGGGTAGGGAACACTGAAGCTTTCTTT.

This chain links TRBV6-5 with TRBJ2-1; D ambiguous. CDR1 and CDR2 from the germline V gene are MNHEY and SVGAGI. The V gene lost 6 bases and the J gene lost 0 bases, with 12 bases spanning the gap. The CDR3 contains 15 residues. CDR3 protein: CASRDQDSSYNEQFF. The CDR3 DNA is TGTGCCAGCAGGGATCAGGATAGCTCCTACAATGAGCAGTTCTTC.

The J gene is TRBJ1-3, the V gene TRBV6-6; TRBD1 is a possible D gene (6 bases). CDR3 size: 15 residues. Germline V gene lookup returns CDR1 MNHNY and CDR2 SVGAGI (reference sequence). Trimming took 8 bases from V and 0 from J, leaving 14 bases between them. CDR3: CASGRTETSGNTIYF. The CDR3 DNA reads as TGTGCCAGCGGTCGGACAGAAACCTCTGGAAACACCATATATTTT.

The chain employs TRBV28 and TRBJ2-7; D call uncertain. The CDR3 has 15 residues. The germline V gene has CDR1 MDHEN and CDR2 SYDVKM. V gave up 2 bases and J gave up 1 base, with 12 bases separating them. The CDR3 here is CASSLLGGESYEQYF. DNA for the CDR3: TGTGCCAGCAGTTTACTGGGTGGAGAATCCTACGAGCAGTACTTC.

The CDR3 loop reads CASSLRTSGSDVHEQFF. The CDR3 region has the DNA TGCGCCAGCAGCTTGCGTACTAGCGGGAGCGATGTTCATGAGCAGTTCTTC. The chain joins TRBV5-1 to TRBJ2-1; 11 bases map to TRBD2. CDR1 and CDR2 (germline): SGHRS, YFSETQ. The CDR3 consists of 17 residues. With 1 base clipped from V and 8 bases from J, the junction kept 11 bases outside the gene matches.

The chain carries TRBV18 and TRBJ2-7; 11 nucleotides agree with TRBD1. CDR3 length: 15 residues. Trimming took 3 bases from V and 4 from J; bases not matched to a gene: 5. The germline gives CDR1 KGHSH, CDR2 LQKENI. The CDR3 spells CASSPGTGGRYEQYF. The CDR3 DNA follows: TGTGCCAGCTCACCCGGGACAGGGGGACGGTACGAGCAGTACTTC.

The CDR3 DNA follows: TGTGCCAGCGGGACAGGGTATGGCTACACCTTC. Protein sequence: CASGTGYGYTF. The V gene is TRBV6-5, the J gene TRBJ1-2, with TRBD1 identical over 9 bases. Unmatched junction bases numbered 0, after V lost 8 bases and J lost 5 bases. CDR1 MNHEY and CDR2 SVGAGI come from the germline V gene. The CDR3 spans 11 residues.

V gene TRBV5-1 combines with J gene TRBJ2-5, with a weak D call TRBD1 (5 bases). Germline CDR1 and CDR2: SGHRS and YFSETQ. The CDR3 runs to 13 residues. V dropped 4 bases and J dropped 3 bases, with 10 bases sitting between them. The CDR3 is CASSMTAKETQYF. The CDR3 region has the DNA TGCGCCAGCAGCATGACAGCAAAAGAGACCCAGTACTTC.

This sequence joins TRBV14 and TRBJ1-3, with D maybe TRBD1 (6 bases). This CDR3 is 17 amino acids long. In germline, CDR1 is SGHDN, CDR2 FVKESK. V lost 4 bases and J lost 0, with 16 bases in between. In DNA form, the CDR3 reads TGTGCCAGCAGCCCGTTCCGGGGGGCCCCCTCTGGAAACACCATATATTTT. This translates into CASSPFRGAPSGNTIYF.